Listed below are T cell receptor beta chains from one sample, sequenced in a study of cytomegalovirus exposure and HLA in healthy donors. Assay: immunoSEQ multiplex PCR; the TCRdb copy retains only in-frame clones and omits some. The table lists some 120,000 clones, roughly 89% of them singletons, with 1% to 1.4% in the top ten. The specimen sequenced was PBMCs. All receptors derive from a woman aged 18-35 years in good health and CMV-seronegative. Each CDR3 is given with its conserved first and last residue. A D gene is named only where the DNA matches it firmly. Not every row has a clone size; where given, it reads once, few, many or a size class.

v_gene: TRBV7-2; j_gene: TRBJ2-5; d_gene: .; abundance: .; CDR3aa: CASSLANAGKETQYF; CDR3nt: TGTGCCAGCAGCTTAGCGAACGCGGGGAAAGAGACCCAGTACTTC
v_gene: TRBV7-2; j_gene: TRBJ1-3; d_gene: TRBD1; abundance: .; CDR3aa: CASSFGGTGLRGNTIYF; CDR3nt: TGTGCCAGCAGCTTCGGCGGGACAGGGCTCAGGGGAAACACCATATATTTT
v_gene: TRBV5-1; j_gene: TRBJ2-3; d_gene: .; abundance: .; CDR3aa: CASSLGQVRTDTQYF; CDR3nt: TGCGCCAGCAGCTTGGGACAGGTTCGAACAGATACGCAGTATTTT
v_gene: TRBV18; j_gene: TRBJ2-7; d_gene: .; abundance: .; CDR3aa: CASSPLAGDEQYF; CDR3nt: TGTGCCAGCTCACCATTAGCAGGGGACGAGCAGTACTTC
v_gene: TRBV7-2; j_gene: TRBJ1-5; d_gene: .; abundance: .; CDR3aa: CASSLLQGYQPQHF; CDR3nt: TGTGCCAGCAGCTTATTACAGGGTTACCAGCCCCAGCATTTT
v_gene: TRBV7-8; j_gene: TRBJ2-7; d_gene: TRBD1; abundance: .; CDR3aa: CASSPWTGGAEQYF; CDR3nt: TGTGCCAGCAGCCCATGGACAGGGGGGGCCGAGCAGTACTTC
v_gene: TRBV5-1; j_gene: TRBJ1-6; d_gene: TRBD1; abundance: .; CDR3aa: CASSSGQGFSYNSPLHF; CDR3nt: TGCGCCAGCAGCTCAGGACAGGGATTCTCCTATAATTCACCCCTCCACTTT
v_gene: TRBV27; j_gene: TRBJ1-1; d_gene: TRBD1; abundance: .; CDR3aa: CASSLHRGTEAFF; CDR3nt: TGTGCCAGCAGTCTTCACAGGGGTACTGAAGCTTTCTTT
v_gene: TRBV30; j_gene: TRBJ2-1; d_gene: .; abundance: few; CDR3aa: CAWSREWLDEQFF; CDR3nt: TGTGCCTGGAGCCGGGAGTGGCTGGATGAGCAGTTCTTC
v_gene: TRBV6-5; j_gene: TRBJ1-4; d_gene: .; abundance: .; CDR3aa: CASSGFTGEKLFF; CDR3nt: TGTGCCAGCAGTGGGTTTACGGGGGAAAAACTGTTTTTT
v_gene: TRBV29-1; j_gene: TRBJ2-5; d_gene: TRBD2; abundance: .; CDR3aa: CSVDMRGEETQYF; CDR3nt: TGCAGCGTTGATATGCGGGGGGAAGAGACCCAGTACTTC
v_gene: TRBV28; j_gene: TRBJ2-2; d_gene: TRBD2; abundance: .; CDR3aa: CASSELAGGPFTGELFF; CDR3nt: TGTGCCAGCAGTGAACTAGCGGGGGGGCCCTTCACCGGGGAGCTGTTTTTT
v_gene: TRBV28; j_gene: TRBJ1-2; d_gene: TRBD1; abundance: .; CDR3aa: CASSLGQGTYGYTF; CDR3nt: TGTGCCAGCAGTTTGGGACAGGGTACCTATGGCTACACCTTC
v_gene: TRBV28; j_gene: TRBJ1-2; d_gene: .; abundance: .; CDR3aa: CASSLIVGGYTF; CDR3nt: TGTGCCAGCAGTTTAATTGTCGGGGGCTACACCTTC
v_gene: TRBV25-1; j_gene: TRBJ2-2; d_gene: .; abundance: once; CDR3aa: CASSTRWAGELFF; CDR3nt: TGTGCCAGCAGTACACGATGGGCAGGGGAGCTGTTTTTT
v_gene: TRBV5-1; j_gene: TRBJ2-1; d_gene: TRBD2; abundance: .; CDR3aa: CASSSSGTSGYYNEQFF; CDR3nt: TGCGCCAGCAGCTCTTCCGGGACTAGCGGATACTACAATGAGCAGTTCTTC
v_gene: TRBV7-9; j_gene: TRBJ2-5; d_gene: TRBD2; abundance: .; CDR3aa: CASSSSGLGGETQYF; CDR3nt: TGTGCCAGCAGCTCTAGCGGGCTGGGGGGAGAGACCCAGTACTTC